This T cell receptor (beta chain) originates from a study of T cell responses to AZD1222 COVID-19 vaccine. TCRdb's table, derived via immunoSEQ multiplex PCR, lists solely in-frame clones and lacks some. The data show roughly 140,000 clones, 90% seen once. Regarding the study as a whole: There were mostly white British donors and more females than males, and clonal diversity was possibly underestimated. Unmutated variant regions are reportedly the target of nearly half of TCRs that are spike-specific.

The germline gives CDR1 MNHEY, CDR2 SVGAGI. Between the trimmed V and J ends, which lost 5 bases and 0 bases, there was a span of 7 bases. The CDR3 loop spans 14 amino acids. This clone was recorded once. Its target is not known. The V and J genes are TRBV6-5 and TRBJ2-2, with D tentatively TRBD1 or TRBD2 (5 bases each). The source was peripheral blood, collected on day 0 of AZD1222 vaccination. This receptor was taken from an adult in good health. The CDR3 coding sequence is TGTGCCAGCAGTCGGGGACCGAACACCGGGGAGCTGTTTTTT. Translating it yields CASSRGPNTGELFF.